This is a list of T cell receptor beta chains from one sample in a study of lymphopenia after photon versus proton radiotherapy. Using immunoSEQ multiplex PCR, the repertoire was profiled, and TCRdb retains in-frame clones only, with some absent. The table has roughly 41,000 clones, approximately 87% seen once; the top ten hold 2.5% to 3.5%. Sequences were derived from peripheral blood, sampled from a patient treated with photon-based radiotherapy. These TCRs come from a man in his forties or fifties with gastric cancer. CDR3s include the opening cysteine and the closing phenylalanine or tryptophan. A D gene is named only where the DNA matches it firmly. Clone size is not always given. Where it is, it says once, few, many or a class for expanded clones.

TRBJ1-3,.,.,TRBV14,CASSQEGVLWSSGNTIYF,TGTGCCAGCAGCCAAGAGGGGGTCCTATGGAGCTCTGGAAACACCATATATTTT
TRBJ1-1,.,.,TRBV10-1,CASLHRGANTEAFF,TGCGCCAGCCTCCATAGGGGGGCGAACACTGAAGCTTTCTTT
TRBJ1-3,.,.,TRBV6-6,CASRTTRVSSGNTIYF,TGTGCCAGCAGGACTACACGGGTGAGCTCTGGAAACACCATATATTTT
TRBJ1-2,.,.,TRBV5-1,CASSFGQGNYGYTF,TGCGCCAGCAGCTTCGGCCAGGGAAACTATGGCTACACCTTC
TRBJ1-1,TRBD1,.,TRBV2,CASRTGTGDWEAFF,TGTGCCAGCAGAACCGGGACAGGGGACTGGGAAGCTTTCTTT
TRBJ2-3,TRBD2,.,TRBV7-6,CASSLGVAGVGDTQYF,TGTGCCAGCAGCTTAGGGGTAGCGGGAGTGGGAGATACGCAGTATTTT
TRBJ1-3,.,.,TRBV9,CASSVGDYGNTIYF,TGTGCCAGCAGCGTAGGGGACTATGGAAACACCATATATTTT
TRBJ2-1,TRBD2,.,TRBV7-2,CASSFGLAGVNEQFF,TGTGCCAGCAGCTTTGGGCTAGCGGGAGTTAATGAGCAGTTCTTC
TRBJ2-2,.,once,TRBV5-1,CASSSGTTGELFF,TGCGCCAGCAGCTCTGGCACCACCGGGGAGCTGTTTTTT
TRBJ2-2,.,.,TRBV7-3,CASSLKTASGTGELFF,TGTGCCAGCAGCTTAAAAACCGCCTCGGGCACCGGGGAGCTGTTTTTT
TRBJ1-5,.,.,TRBV9,CASSVGQDHQPQHF,TGTGCCAGCAGCGTAGGGCAGGACCATCAGCCCCAGCATTTT
TRBJ2-6,TRBD2,.,TRBV7-9,CASSLERLAGLSGANVLTF,TGTGCCAGCAGCTTGGAAAGACTAGCGGGGCTCTCTGGGGCCAACGTCCTGACTTTC
TRBJ1-1,.,.,TRBV6-4,CASSDSNRNTEAFF,TGTGCCAGCAGTGACTCGAACAGAAACACTGAAGCTTTCTTT
TRBJ1-2,TRBD1,.,TRBV6-1,CASSEGTGLYGYTF,TGTGCCAGCAGTGAAGGGACAGGGCTCTATGGCTACACCTTC
TRBJ2-7,TRBD2,few,TRBV4-1,CASSQVGLDEQYF,TGCGCCAGCAGCCAAGTGGGACTAGACGAGCAGTACTTC
TRBJ2-1,.,.,TRBV5-4,CASSLASLEQFF,TGTGCCAGCAGCTTGGCCTCCCTTGAGCAGTTCTTC
TRBJ1-4,TRBD1,once,TRBV5-1,CASSLDKDRGLPNEKLFF,TGCGCCAGCAGCTTGGACAAGGACAGGGGGCTACCTAATGAAAAACTGTTTTTT
TRBJ2-7,.,.,TRBV19,CASSIQADYEQYF,TGTGCCAGTAGTATTCAGGCGGACTACGAGCAGTACTTC
TRBJ2-1,.,.,TRBV6-5,CASSYEGSQDNEQFF,TGTGCCAGCAGTTACGAGGGGTCTCAGGACAATGAGCAGTTCTTC
TRBJ2-3,TRBD2,.,TRBV10-3,CAISDGREASTDTQYF,TGTGCCATCAGTGACGGGCGGGAGGCTAGCACAGATACGCAGTATTTT
TRBJ2-3,TRBD2,.,TRBV27,CASSSSGRASTDTQYF,TGTGCCAGCAGTTCAAGCGGGAGGGCTAGCACAGATACGCAGTATTTT
TRBJ1-1,.,.,TRBV5-1,CASKGLWGENTEAFF,TGCGCCAGCAAGGGATTGTGGGGGGAGAACACTGAAGCTTTCTTT
TRBJ1-4,TRBD1,.,TRBV5-1,CASSLRTGGEEKLFF,TGCGCCAGCAGCTTAAGGACAGGAGGAGAGGAAAAACTGTTTTTT
TRBJ1-1,.,.,TRBV18,CASSPRNSENTEAFF,TGTGCCAGCTCACCACGGAACAGCGAAAACACTGAAGCTTTCTTT
TRBJ2-3,.,few,TRBV7-9,CASTKGDGTDTQYF,TGTGCCAGCACAAAGGGGGATGGCACAGATACGCAGTATTTT
TRBJ1-1,TRBD1,.,TRBV5-1,CASSTDRGPWNTEAFF,TGCGCCAGCAGCACCGACAGGGGGCCTTGGAACACTGAAGCTTTCTTT
TRBJ2-2,.,.,TRBV2,CASSDNWNTGELFF,TGTGCCAGCAGTGATAACTGGAACACCGGGGAGCTGTTTTTT
TRBJ2-7,.,.,TRBV7-9,CASGKRGLTYEQYF,TGTGCCAGCGGCAAGAGGGGGTTAACCTACGAGCAGTACTTC